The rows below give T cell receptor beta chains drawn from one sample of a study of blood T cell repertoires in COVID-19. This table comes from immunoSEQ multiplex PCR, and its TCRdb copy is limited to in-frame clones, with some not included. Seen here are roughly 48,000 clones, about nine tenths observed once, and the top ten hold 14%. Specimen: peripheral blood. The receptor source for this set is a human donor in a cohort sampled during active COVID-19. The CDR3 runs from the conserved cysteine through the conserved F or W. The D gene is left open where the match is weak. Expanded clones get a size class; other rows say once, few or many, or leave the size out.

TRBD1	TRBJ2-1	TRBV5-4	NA	TGTGCCAGCAGTCGGGACAGCCTCTCCTACAATGAGCAGTTCTTC	CASSRDSLSYNEQFF
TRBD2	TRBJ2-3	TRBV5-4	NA	TGTGCCAGCAGCCCCTGGGTTTTCCCCAAATGGACTAGCGGGGGAGATACGCAGTATTTT	CASSPWVFPKWTSGGDTQYF
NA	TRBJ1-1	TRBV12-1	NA	TGTGCCAGCAGCAAACCCTTAGGGACACCCAACACTGAAGCTTTCTTT	CASSKPLGTPNTEAFF
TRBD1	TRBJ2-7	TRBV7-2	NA	TGTGCCAGCAGCCCGGACTTGGACAGGCCCCACGAGCAGTACTTC	CASSPDLDRPHEQYF
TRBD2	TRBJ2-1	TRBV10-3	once	TGTGCCATCAACCGACTAGCGGGGGCCTACAATGAGCAGTTCTTC	CAINRLAGAYNEQFF
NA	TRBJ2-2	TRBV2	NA	TGTGCCAGCAGTGATTTTACAGGGATTACGAACACCGGGGAGCTGTTTTTT	CASSDFTGITNTGELFF
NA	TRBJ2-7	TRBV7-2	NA	TGTGCCAGCAGCTATACGGGGGAGCAGTACTTC	CASSYTGEQYF
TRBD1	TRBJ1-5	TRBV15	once	TGTGCCACCAGCGGGACAGGGATCAATCAGCCCCAGCATTTT	CATSGTGINQPQHF
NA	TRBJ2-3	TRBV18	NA	TGTGCCAGCTCACCCCCCGGAGATACGCAGTATTTT	CASSPPGDTQYF
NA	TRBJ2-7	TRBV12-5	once	TGTGCTAGTGGTTTGGATCTCTACGAGCAGTACTTC	CASGLDLYEQYF
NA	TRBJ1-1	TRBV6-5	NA	TGTGCCAGCACCTCCCTAGAGACTGAAGCTTTCTTT	CASTSLETEAFF
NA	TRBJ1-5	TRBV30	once	TGTGCCTGGAGTAAGGTTGGAGGGGCGGTTTATCAGCCCCAGCATTTT	CAWSKVGGAVYQPQHF
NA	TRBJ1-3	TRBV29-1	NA	TGCAGCGCTAGAAGTAGTCTAGCTGGAAACACCATATATTTT	CSARSSLAGNTIYF
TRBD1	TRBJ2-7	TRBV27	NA	TGTGCCAGCAGTTACAGGGACAGCATCGCCTACGAGCAGTACTTC	CASSYRDSIAYEQYF
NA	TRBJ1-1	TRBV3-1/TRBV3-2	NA	TGTGCCAGCAGCCCGCGGGGGGGGCTTGGGAACACTGAAGCTTTCTTT	CASSPRGGLGNTEAFF
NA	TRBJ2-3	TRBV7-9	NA	TGTGCCAGCAGCTTAAAACGCGGGGCTAGCACAGATACGCAGTATTTT	CASSLKRGASTDTQYF
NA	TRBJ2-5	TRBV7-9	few	TGTGCCAGCAGCTTAGATAGCGTCCTTTACTCCACAGAGACCCAGTACTTC	CASSLDSVLYSTETQYF
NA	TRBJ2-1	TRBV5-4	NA	TGTGCCAGCAGCTTGGGGGCGGGGCGCTCCTACAATGAGCAGTTCTTC	CASSLGAGRSYNEQFF
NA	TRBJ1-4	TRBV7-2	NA	TGTGCCAGCAGCGAAAGGGGAATTGGTGAAAAACTGTTTTTT	CASSERGIGEKLFF
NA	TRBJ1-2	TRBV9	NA	TGTGCCAGCAGCCCCCCAGGTGGAAATTATGGCTACACCTTC	CASSPPGGNYGYTF
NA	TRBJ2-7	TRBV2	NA	TGTGCCAGCAGTGAACCCCCTTTCTACGAGCAGTACTTC	CASSEPPFYEQYF
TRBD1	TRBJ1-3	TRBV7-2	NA	TGTGCCAGCAGCTGGGACAGCTCTGGAAACACCATATATTTT	CASSWDSSGNTIYF
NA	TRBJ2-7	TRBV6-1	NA	TGTGCCAGCAGTGATGGGCAGGGCGACGAGCAGTACTTC	CASSDGQGDEQYF
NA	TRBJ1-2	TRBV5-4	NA	TGTGCCAGCTTTGATGGCCCGACAGACCAGCACCGACCTGGCTACACCTTC	CASFDGPTDQHRPGYTF
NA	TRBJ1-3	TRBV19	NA	TGTGCCAGTAAGGAGTCTCACTCTGGAAACACCATATATTTT	CASKESHSGNTIYF
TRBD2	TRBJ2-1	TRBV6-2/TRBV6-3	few	TGTGCCAGCAGTTACTCGCGAACTAGCGGATTATACAATGAGCAGTTCTTC	CASSYSRTSGLYNEQFF
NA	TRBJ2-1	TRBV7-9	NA	TGTGCCAGCAGCCCTCAACTACTGAGCTCCTACAATGAGCAGTTCTTC	CASSPQLLSSYNEQFF
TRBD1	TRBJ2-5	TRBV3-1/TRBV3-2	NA	TGTGCCAGCAGCGCGGAGGGAGTCCGGGACAGGGGGCAAGAGACCCAGTACTTC	CASSAEGVRDRGQETQYF
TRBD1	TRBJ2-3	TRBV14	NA	TGTGCCAGCAGCCAAGATGGTCGGACAGGATCGGGCACAGATACGCAGTATTTT	CASSQDGRTGSGTDTQYF
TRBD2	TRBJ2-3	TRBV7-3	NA	TGTGCCAGCAGCGCGGGACTAGCGGGGACAGATACGCAGTATTTT	CASSAGLAGTDTQYF
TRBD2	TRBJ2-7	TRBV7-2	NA	TGTGCCAGCAGCTTAGGACTAGCGGGGACCTACGAGCAGTACTTC	CASSLGLAGTYEQYF
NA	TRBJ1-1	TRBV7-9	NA	TGTGCCAGCAGCTTAGCAATTGGGCCTTACACTGAAGCTTTCTTT	CASSLAIGPYTEAFF
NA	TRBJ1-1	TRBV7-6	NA	TGTGCCAGCAGCTTAGCAGCCGGGTTGGAGACTGAAGCTTTCTTT	CASSLAAGLETEAFF
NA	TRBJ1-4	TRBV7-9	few	TGTGCCAGCAGCTTAGCTCGGCAGGCTGAAAAACTGTTTTTT	CASSLARQAEKLFF
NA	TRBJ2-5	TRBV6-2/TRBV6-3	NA	TGTGCCAGCAGTTACTCGACCGGGACTCAGCAAGAGACCCAGTACTTC	CASSYSTGTQQETQYF
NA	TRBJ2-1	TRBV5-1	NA	TGCGCCAGCAGCTTGATCTCGGCAGGGGGAGGCAATGAGCAGTTCTTC	CASSLISAGGGNEQFF
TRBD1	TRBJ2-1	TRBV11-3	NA	TGTGCCAGCAGCTTAGCGTCCCAGGGGGTACGTAATGAGCAGTTCTTC	CASSLASQGVRNEQFF
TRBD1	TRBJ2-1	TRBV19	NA	TGTGCCAGTAGTATGGCGCAGGGGGCATGGAATGAGCAGTTCTTC	CASSMAQGAWNEQFF
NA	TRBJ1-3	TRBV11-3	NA	TGTGCCAGCAGTGCCCAGGGTGGAAACACCATATATTTT	CASSAQGGNTIYF
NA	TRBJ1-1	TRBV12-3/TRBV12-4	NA	TGTGCCAGCAGTAGAGGGTCTGAAGCTTTCTTT	CASSRGSEAFF
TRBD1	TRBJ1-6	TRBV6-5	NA	TGTGCCAGCAGCCCGGGACAGGGATCACCCCTCCACTTT	CASSPGQGSPLHF
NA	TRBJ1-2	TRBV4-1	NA	TGCGCCAGCAGCCAAATAGGGACGGGGGAAGCGTATGGCTACACCTTC	CASSQIGTGEAYGYTF
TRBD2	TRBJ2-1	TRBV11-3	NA	TGTGCCAGCAGCCCACGGGGGGTCGGCTACAATGAGCAGTTCTTC	CASSPRGVGYNEQFF
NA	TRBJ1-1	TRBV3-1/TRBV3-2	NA	TGTGCCAGCAGCCTGACATGGGGGCGGGCTTTCTTT	CASSLTWGRAFF
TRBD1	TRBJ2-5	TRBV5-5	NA	TGTGCCAGCAGCCTCTCGACAGGGAAGGAGACCCAGTACTTC	CASSLSTGKETQYF
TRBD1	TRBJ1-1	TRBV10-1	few	TGCGCCAGCAGTGATAAGACAGGGGGTCGATCGGGCACTGAAGCTTTCTTT	CASSDKTGGRSGTEAFF
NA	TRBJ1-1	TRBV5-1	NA	TGCGCCAGCAGCTTGGCGAGTCCAGGGGAGGGGACAGCTTTCTTT	CASSLASPGEGTAFF
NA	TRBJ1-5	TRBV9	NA	TGTGCCAGCAGCGTAGGGTCAGGGGATCAGCCCCAGCATTTT	CASSVGSGDQPQHF
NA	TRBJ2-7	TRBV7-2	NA	TGTGCCAGCAGGTCCGCCGGGTCTGAGAGCTCCTACGAGCAGTACTTC	CASRSAGSESSYEQYF
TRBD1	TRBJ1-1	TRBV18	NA	TGTGCCAGCTCACTAACAGGGGAGAACACTGAAGCTTTCTTT	CASSLTGENTEAFF
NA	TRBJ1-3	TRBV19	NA	TGTGCCAGTAAAAATCCGGGGTTCGGCTCTGGAAACACCATATATTTT	CASKNPGFGSGNTIYF
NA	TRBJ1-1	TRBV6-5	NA	TGTGCCAACTCTGCCCCTTCCACTGAAGCTTTCTTT	CANSAPSTEAFF
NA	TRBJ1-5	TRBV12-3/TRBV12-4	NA	TGTGCCAGTTCACGGGGAGGCCATCAGCCCCAGCATTTT	CASSRGGHQPQHF
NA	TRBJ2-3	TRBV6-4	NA	TGTGCCAGCAGTGACGGGTTAGCGATAGATACGCAGTATTTT	CASSDGLAIDTQYF
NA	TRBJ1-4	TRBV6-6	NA	TGTGCCAGCAGCCCGGGACTCTCTAATGAAAAACTGTTTTTT	CASSPGLSNEKLFF